The rows below give T cell receptor beta chains drawn from one sample of a study of T cells in Graves' hyperthyroidism and ophthalmopathy. Via MiXCR, TCRdb re-called the multiplex PCR reads, giving one row per CDR3 protein. The sample contains around 420,000 distinct CDR3 sequences, approximately 14% of which appear only once. Sequencing input: blood. The receptor set was obtained from a woman aged 18-29 years with Graves' hyperthyroidism. Both conserved end residues are part of each CDR3. The D gene is left open where the match is weak.

J	V	length	D	CDR3
TRBJ2-7	TRBV20-1	12	NA	CSASGTRGEQYF
TRBJ2-1	TRBV11-2	13	NA	CASSLTQNTEQFF
TRBJ1-2	TRBV11-2	15	NA	CASSLMGRGYVGYTF
TRBJ1-5	TRBV5-6	18	NA	CASSLRAHRGTSNQPQHF
TRBJ1-3	TRBV3-1	18	NA	CASSQVRLRGTSGNTIYF
TRBJ2-7	TRBV7-9	14	NA	CASSISGTPYEQYF
TRBJ2-1	TRBV9	17	NA	CASSGDHLIHTGDEQFF
TRBJ1-1	TRBV2	13	NA	CASSVGENTEAFF
TRBJ1-1	TRBV10-2	12	NA	CASRPPNTEAFF
TRBJ2-3	TRBV7-2	14	TRBD2	CASSLLLAADTQYF
TRBJ2-5	TRBV11-2	15	NA	CASSFTGRVQETQYF
TRBJ2-7	TRBV11-2	15	NA	CASSPRQAAGNEQYF
TRBJ1-5	TRBV4-1	15	NA	CASSQARTGSQPQHF
TRBJ1-4	TRBV13	15	NA	CASSLITRGNEKLFF
TRBJ2-3	TRBV3-1	13	TRBD2	CATRAGGRDTQYF
TRBJ1-2	TRBV28	15	TRBD1	CASSLTGQTNYGYTF
TRBJ2-7	TRBV29-1	12	NA	CSVEQDSYEQYF
TRBJ2-1	TRBV11-2	15	TRBD1	CASSRGTGAYNEQFF
TRBJ2-2	TRBV3-1	16	TRBD2	CASSSSGRAGTGELFF
TRBJ1-1	TRBV5-6	14	NA	CASSPPPPKGEAFF
TRBJ2-7	TRBV7-2	12	NA	CASSYVGSEQYF
TRBJ2-7	TRBV7-6	13	NA	CASSSGIAGEQYF
TRBJ2-7	TRBV28	13	TRBD1	CASTGQGIYEQYF
TRBJ2-2	TRBV7-9	19	TRBD2	CASSSTGTSGRDGTGELFF
TRBJ1-5	TRBV28	14	NA	CASSPPGGIKPQHF
TRBJ2-3	TRBV4-2	13	TRBD2	CASSPRGGDTQYF
TRBJ1-3	TRBV2	17	NA	CASSETGPFFSGNTIYF
TRBJ1-5	TRBV30	14	NA	CAWSGRTPAQPQHF
TRBJ1-5	TRBV20-1	13	NA	CSATPGTNQPQHF
TRBJ1-2	TRBV15	17	TRBD1	CATSRSPGQGNNYGYTF
TRBJ2-4	TRBV7-2	17	NA	CASSLVSGILAKNIQYF
TRBJ1-1	TRBV19	16	NA	CASSSGADGRNTEAFF
TRBJ2-5	TRBV5-1	17	NA	CASSVYGERAYRETQYF
TRBJ2-1	TRBV20-1	17	TRBD2	CSARDRFGAGGGNEQFF
TRBJ2-5	TRBV30	16	NA	CAWSVGNGSPKETQYF
TRBJ2-7	TRBV20-1	15	TRBD2	CSARDRASGPYDQYF
TRBJ2-1	TRBV6-4	15	NA	CASSYLDGSYNEQFF
TRBJ1-5	TRBV13	17	NA	CASSLGRGGYSNQPQHF
TRBJ1-6	TRBV30	14	TRBD1	CAWADRGSYSPLHF
TRBJ2-6	TRBV6-1	18	NA	CASSEFPGPHSGANVLTF
TRBJ2-4	TRBV12-3/TRBV12-4	15	TRBD1	CASSTRTGVGNIQYF
TRBJ2-7	TRBV6-1	14	TRBD2	CASSAGLASYEQYF
TRBJ2-6	TRBV6-9	19	TRBD1	CASSYHPGTGLSGANVLTF
TRBJ2-2	TRBV11-3	14	NA	CASSVLGGTGELFF
TRBJ1-1	TRBV29-1	13	TRBD1	CSVGGQQNTEAFF
TRBJ2-7	TRBV5-8	15	TRBD1	CASSNPTGIVYEQYF
TRBJ1-1	TRBV28	15	TRBD1	CASSLFDRGNTEAFF
TRBJ2-2	TRBV11-1	14	NA	CASSLLRQAGELFF
TRBJ2-2	TRBV28	15	TRBD1	CASRPMGQGAGELFF
TRBJ1-3	TRBV27	15	NA	CASSPTGARGNTIYF
TRBJ1-5	TRBV6-1	17	TRBD1	CASSGRTGGRVNQPQHF
TRBJ2-7	TRBV24-1	15	TRBD2	CATSDSGKDVYEQYF